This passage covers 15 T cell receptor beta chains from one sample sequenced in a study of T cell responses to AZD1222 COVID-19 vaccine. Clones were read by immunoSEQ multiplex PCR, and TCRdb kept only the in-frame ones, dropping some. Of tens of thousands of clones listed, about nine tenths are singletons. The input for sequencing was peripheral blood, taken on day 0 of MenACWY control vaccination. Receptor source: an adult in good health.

CDR3 sequence reads: CASSPTGTGINGYTF. CDR3 sequence (DNA): TGTGCCAGCAGCCCAACCGGGACAGGGATTAATGGCTACACCTTC. This chain links TRBV3-1 (or the pseudogene TRBV3-2) with TRBJ1-2; 9 bases agree with TRBD1. The V gene's germline CDR1 is LGHDT and CDR2 YNNKEL (reference sequence). The CDR3 has 15 amino acids. Trimming cost V 4 bases and J 6 bases; bases outside gene matches: 9.

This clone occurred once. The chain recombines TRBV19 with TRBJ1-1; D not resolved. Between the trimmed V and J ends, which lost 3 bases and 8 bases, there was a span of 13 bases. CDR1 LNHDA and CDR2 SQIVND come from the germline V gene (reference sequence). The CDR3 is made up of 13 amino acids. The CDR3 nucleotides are TGTGCCAGTAGTATGGGCAGGACGAGAGAAGCTTTCTTT. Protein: CASSMGRTREAFF.

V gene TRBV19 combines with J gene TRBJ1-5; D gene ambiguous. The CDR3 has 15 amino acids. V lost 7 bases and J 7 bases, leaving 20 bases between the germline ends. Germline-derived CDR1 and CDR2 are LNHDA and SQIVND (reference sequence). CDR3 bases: TGTGCCAGTACCTCTCTCGCTGGGGTGAGACAGCCCCAGCATTTT. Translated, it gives CASTSLAGVRQPQHF.

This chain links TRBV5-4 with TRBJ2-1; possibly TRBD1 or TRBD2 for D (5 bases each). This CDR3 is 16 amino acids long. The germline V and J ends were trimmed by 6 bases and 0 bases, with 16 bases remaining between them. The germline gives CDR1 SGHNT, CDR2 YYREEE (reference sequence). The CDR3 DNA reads TGTGCCAGCACCATCCCGGGGCCGAGCTCCTACAATGAGCAGTTCTTC. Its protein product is CASTIPGPSSYNEQFF.

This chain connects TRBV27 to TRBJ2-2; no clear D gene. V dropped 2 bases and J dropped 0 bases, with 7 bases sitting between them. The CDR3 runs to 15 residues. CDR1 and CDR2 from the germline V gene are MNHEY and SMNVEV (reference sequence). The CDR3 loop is CASSLKIANTGELFF. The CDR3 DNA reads TGTGCCAGCAGTTTAAAAATTGCGAACACCGGGGAGCTGTTTTTT.

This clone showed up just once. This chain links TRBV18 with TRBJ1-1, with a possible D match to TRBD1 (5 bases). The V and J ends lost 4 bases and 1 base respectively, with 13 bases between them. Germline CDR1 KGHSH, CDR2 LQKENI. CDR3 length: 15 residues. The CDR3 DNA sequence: TGTGCCAGCTCACAAAAGGCAGGGTGGAACACTGAAGCTTTCTTT. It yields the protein CASSQKAGWNTEAFF.

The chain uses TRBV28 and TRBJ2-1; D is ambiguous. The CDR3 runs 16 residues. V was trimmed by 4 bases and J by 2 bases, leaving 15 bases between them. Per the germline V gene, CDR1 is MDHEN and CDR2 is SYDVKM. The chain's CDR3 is CASSSRLILAYNEQFF. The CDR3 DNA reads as TGTGCCAGCAGTTCCCGGCTTATTCTTGCCTACAATGAGCAGTTCTTC.

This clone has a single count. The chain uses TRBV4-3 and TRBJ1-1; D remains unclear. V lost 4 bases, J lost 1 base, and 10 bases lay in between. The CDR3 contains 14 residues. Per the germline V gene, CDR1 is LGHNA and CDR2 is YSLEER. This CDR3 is CASSRSNRNTEAFF. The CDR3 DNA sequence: TGCGCCAGCAGCCGCTCGAACAGGAACACTGAAGCTTTCTTT.

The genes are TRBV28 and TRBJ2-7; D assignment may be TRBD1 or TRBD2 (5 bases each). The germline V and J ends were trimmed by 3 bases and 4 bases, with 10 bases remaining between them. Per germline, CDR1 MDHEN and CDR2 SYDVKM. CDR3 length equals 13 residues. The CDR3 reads CASSFREGYEQYF. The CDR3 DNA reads TGTGCCAGCAGTTTCCGAGAGGGGTACGAGCAGTACTTC. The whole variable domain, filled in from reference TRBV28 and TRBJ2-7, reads DVKVTQSSRYLVKRTGEKVFLECVQDMDHENMFWYRQDPGLGLRLIYFSYDVKMKEKGDIPEGYSVSREKKERFSLILESASTNQTSMYLCASSFREGYEQYFGPGTRLTVT.

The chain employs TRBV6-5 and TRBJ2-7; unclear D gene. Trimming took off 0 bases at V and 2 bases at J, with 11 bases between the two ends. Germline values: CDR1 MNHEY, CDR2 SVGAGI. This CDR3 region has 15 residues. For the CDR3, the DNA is TGTGCCAGCAGTTACTCGCGCGACATCACCTACGAGCAGTACTTC. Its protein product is CASSYSRDITYEQYF.

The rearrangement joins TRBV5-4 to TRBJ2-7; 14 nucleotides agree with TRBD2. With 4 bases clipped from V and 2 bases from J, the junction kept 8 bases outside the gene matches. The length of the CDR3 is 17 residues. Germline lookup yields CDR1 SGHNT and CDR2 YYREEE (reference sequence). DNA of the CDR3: TGTGCCAGCAGCCCTGGGACTAGCGGGAGCGCTACCTACGAGCAGTACTTC. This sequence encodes CASSPGTSGSATYEQYF.

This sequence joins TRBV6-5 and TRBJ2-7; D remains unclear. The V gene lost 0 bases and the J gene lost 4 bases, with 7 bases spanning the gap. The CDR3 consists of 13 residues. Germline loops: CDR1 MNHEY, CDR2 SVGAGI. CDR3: CASSYSESYEQYF. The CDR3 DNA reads TGTGCCAGCAGTTACTCCGAAAGTTACGAGCAGTACTTC.

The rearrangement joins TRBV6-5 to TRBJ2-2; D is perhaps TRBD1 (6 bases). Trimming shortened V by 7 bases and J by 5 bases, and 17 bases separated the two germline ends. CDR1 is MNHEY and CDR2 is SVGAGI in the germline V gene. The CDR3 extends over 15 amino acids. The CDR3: CASTRTDGSTGELFF. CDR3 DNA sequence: TGTGCCAGCACCCGGACAGATGGCTCAACCGGGGAGCTGTTTTTT.

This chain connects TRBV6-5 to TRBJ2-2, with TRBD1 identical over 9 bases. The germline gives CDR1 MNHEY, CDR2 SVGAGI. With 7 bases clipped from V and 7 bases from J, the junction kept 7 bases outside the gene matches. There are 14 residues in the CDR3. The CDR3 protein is CASNKGQGSGELFF. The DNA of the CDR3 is TGTGCCAGCAACAAGGGACAGGGAAGCGGGGAGCTGTTTTTT.

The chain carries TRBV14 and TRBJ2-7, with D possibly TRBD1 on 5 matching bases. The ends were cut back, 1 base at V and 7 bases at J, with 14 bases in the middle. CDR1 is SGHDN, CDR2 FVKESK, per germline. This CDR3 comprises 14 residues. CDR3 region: CASSQAGLRGEQYF. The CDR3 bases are TGTGCCAGCAGCCAAGCCGGGCTAAGGGGAGAGCAGTACTTC.